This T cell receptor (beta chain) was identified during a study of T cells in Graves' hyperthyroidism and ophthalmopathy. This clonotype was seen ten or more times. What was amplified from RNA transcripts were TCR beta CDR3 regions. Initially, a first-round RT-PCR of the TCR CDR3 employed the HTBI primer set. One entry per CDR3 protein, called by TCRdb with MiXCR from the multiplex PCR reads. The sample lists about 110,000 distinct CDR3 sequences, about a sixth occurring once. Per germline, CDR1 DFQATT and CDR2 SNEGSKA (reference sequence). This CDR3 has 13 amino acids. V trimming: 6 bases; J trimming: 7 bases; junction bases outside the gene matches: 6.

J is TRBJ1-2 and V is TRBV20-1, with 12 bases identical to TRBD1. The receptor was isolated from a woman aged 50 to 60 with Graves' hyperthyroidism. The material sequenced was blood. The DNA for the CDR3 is TGCAGTGCAAAGGGGACAGGGGGCAGTGGCTACACCTTC. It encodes CSAKGTGGSGYTF.